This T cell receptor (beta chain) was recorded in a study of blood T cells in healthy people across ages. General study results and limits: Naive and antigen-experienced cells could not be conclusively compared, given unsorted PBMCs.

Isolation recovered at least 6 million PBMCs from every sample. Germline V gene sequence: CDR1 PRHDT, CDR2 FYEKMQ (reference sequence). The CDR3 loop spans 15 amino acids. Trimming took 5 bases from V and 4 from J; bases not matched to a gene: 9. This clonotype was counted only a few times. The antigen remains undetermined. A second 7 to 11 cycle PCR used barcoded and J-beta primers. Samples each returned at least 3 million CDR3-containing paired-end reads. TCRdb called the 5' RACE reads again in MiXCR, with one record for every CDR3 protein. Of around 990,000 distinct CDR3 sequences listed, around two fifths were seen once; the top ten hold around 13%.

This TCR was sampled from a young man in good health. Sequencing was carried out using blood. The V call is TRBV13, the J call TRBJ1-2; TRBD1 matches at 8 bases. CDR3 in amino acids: CASSQRQGIVYGYTF. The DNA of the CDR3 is TGTGCCAGCAGCCAACGACAGGGGATCGTCTATGGCTACACCTTC.